This TCR beta chain was obtained from a study of blood T cells in healthy people across ages. Germline values: CDR1 SQVTM, CDR2 ANQGSEA. This CDR3 is built from 14 residues. Trimming pared 6 bases from V and 1 base from J, leaving 15 bases between. For the second PCR, which ran for 7 to 11 cycles, a sample-barcoded 5' primer and a J-beta primer mix were used. Via MiXCR, TCRdb re-called the 5' RACE reads, giving one row per CDR3 protein. Of about 970,000 distinct CDR3 sequences detected, just over 50% appear once; the ten largest clones hold 20% to 25%. The material sequenced was blood. The sequence was obtained from an older woman in good health. The rearrangement joins TRBV29-1 to TRBJ1-1; maybe TRBD1 (6 bases). The CDR3 region is CSVGTLKRNTEAFF. Written as DNA, the CDR3 is TGCAGCGTCGGGACACTAAAACGGAACACTGAAGCTTTCTTT. Together with reference TRBV29-1 and TRBJ1-1, the CDR3 gives the full variable domain: SAVISQKPSRDICQRGTSLTIQCQVDSQVTMMFWYRQQPGQSLTLIATANQGSEATYESGFVIDKFPISRPNLTFSTLTVSNMSPEDSSIYLCSVGTLKRNTEAFFGQGTRLTVV.